This entry is about one T cell receptor (beta chain). These data belong to a study of CD8 T cells in Susac syndrome. FACS enriched CD8+ TEMRA cells, while bulk CD8+ and CD4+ were negatively isolated. The RNA, about 0.5 to 1 ug, was put through reverse transcription using random hexamers. TCRdb itself ran the immunoSEQ multiplex PCR reads through MiXCR, one entry per CDR3 protein. The sample has about 200,000 distinct CDR3 sequences; approximately 95% are singletons. Germline CDR1 is GTSNPN and CDR2 is SVGIG (reference sequence). This CDR3 spans 12 amino acids. Trimming cost V 5 bases and J 10 bases, with 17 bases left between them.

The rearrangement uses TRBV30 and TRBJ1-1; maybe TRBD1 (5 bases). The sequenced sample consisted of CD4+ T cells from PBMCs. This receptor was taken from a human donor with multiple sclerosis. The CDR3 nucleotides read TGTGCCTGGCGGGGGGTCGGGCGTTCAGCTTTCTTT. Translation gives CAWRGVGRSAFF.